Only a few counts were recorded for the clone carrying this T cell receptor (beta chain). What it recognizes is unknown. An end of the junction does not agree with germline; a read error may underlie this. This entry belongs to a study of CD8 T cells in ankylosing spondylitis. Overall study results and limits: What appeared characteristic of ankylosing spondylitis blood was a TCR beta motif of fewer than ten highly homologous variants. In the blood and synovial fluid of reactive arthritis, some motif variants had been previously reported.

A single record per CDR3 protein comes from TCRdb applying MiXCR to the 5' RACE reads. This sample has about 800,000 distinct CDR3 sequences, with around 11% found just once. The germline V gene has CDR1 LGHNA and CDR2 YNFKEQ. The CDR3 contains 11 residues. The V and J genes are TRBV4-2 and TRBJ2-2, with D tentatively TRBD1 (6 bases). The sample consisted of blood, either unsorted or a sorted T cell fraction (not recorded which). The receptor comes from a male donor with ankylosing spondylitis. The DNA of the CDR3 is TGTGCCAGCAGCCAAGGACAGGAGTTGTTTTTT. It encodes CASSQGQELFF.